These 22 T cell receptor beta chains share one sample of origin, sequenced in a study of shared clonotypes between healthy human individuals. Data came from immunoSEQ multiplex PCR; TCRdb stores just in-frame clones and leaves some out. The sample includes about 710,000 clones, 55% to 85% of them seen just once. The sequencing input was memory CD4+ T cells sorted from blood. Regarding subset: CD45RA-negative fraction. The receptor source for this set is a woman aged 30 to 39 in good health.

This clone was detected ten times or more. The rearrangement joins TRBV28 to TRBJ1-4, with TRBD1 matching over 9 bases. The CDR3 consists of 16 residues. V lost 5 bases and J lost 15; bases outside the gene matches: 19. Germline V gene sequence: CDR1 MDHEN, CDR2 SYDVKM. The CDR3 protein is CASSPGQGARRSFLFF. The CDR3 DNA sequence: TGTGCCAGCAGTCCGGGACAGGGAGCCAGGAGATCCTTCTTGTTTTTT.

This clone has only one observation. V is TRBV5-1 and J is TRBJ2-1, with 9 bases aligning to TRBD2. The J segment lost 14 bases and the V segment lost 0 bases, leaving 6 bases of the junction unmatched. In germline, CDR1 is SGHRS, CDR2 YFSETQ. The CDR3 loop spans 13 amino acids. The CDR3 region has the DNA TGCGCCAGCAGCTTGGGTTTAGCGGGAGAGAAGTTCTTC. It yields the protein CASSLGLAGEKFF.

This CDR3 reads CASSLAARFAGEQYF. CDR3 nucleotide sequence: TGTGCCAGCAGCTTAGCGGCCAGATTCGCAGGCGAGCAGTACTTC. The rearrangement links TRBV11-2 to TRBJ2-7; D is unclear. CDR1 and CDR2 (germline): SGHAT, FQNNGV. This CDR3 has 15 residues. V was pared by 1 base and J by 6 bases, with 16 bases between.

This rearrangement joins TRBV7-9 to TRBJ1-5, with TRBD1 identical over 9 bases. Germline CDR1 and CDR2: SEHNR and FQNEAQ (reference sequence). The CDR3 loop spans 14 amino acids. Trimming at V came to 5 bases and at J to 5 bases, leaving 4 bases not matched to a gene. The CDR3 here is CASSHTGGDQPQHF. CDR3 nucleotide sequence: TGTGCCAGCAGCCATACAGGGGGCGATCAGCCCCAGCATTTT.

This clone appeared a single time. This chain uses TRBV19 with TRBJ2-2, with TRBD2 matching 7 bases. This CDR3 region has 15 residues. Germline values: CDR1 LNHDA, CDR2 SQIVND (reference sequence). J gave up 4 bases and V 6 bases, and 8 bases lay outside the gene matches. The CDR3 bases are TGTGCCAGTAGCAGTGGCGGGAGTCGCACCGGGGAGCTGTTTTTT. Translation gives CASSSGGSRTGELFF.

CDR3 nucleotides: TGCGCCAGCAGCTGGAGAGCGGGAGTCGAGCAGTTCTTC. Amino acids: CASSWRAGVEQFF. The chain joins TRBV5-1 to TRBJ2-1; TRBD2 matches 8 bases. The V gene end was trimmed by 3 bases and the J gene end by 10 bases; junction bases not matched to a gene: 6. The CDR3 is made up of 13 amino acids. Germline-derived CDR1 and CDR2 are SGHRS and YFSETQ. Variable domain in full (rest from reference TRBV5-1 and TRBJ2-1): KAGVTQTPRYLIKTRGQQVTLSCSPISGHRSVSWYQQTPGQGLQFLFEYFSETQRNKGNFPGRFSGRQFSNSRSEMNVSTLELGDSALYLCASSWRAGVEQFFGPGTRLTVL.

This clone came up a few times. The V call is TRBV25-1, the J call TRBJ2-1; D remains ambiguous. The CDR3 consists of 13 residues. Deletions cut 4 bases from V and 3 bases from J, with 7 bases between. Germline CDR1 reads MGHDK; CDR2 reads SYGVNS. The DNA for the CDR3 is TGTGCCAGCAGTGTCGGCAGCTACAATGAGCAGTTCTTC. Protein product: CASSVGSYNEQFF.

This sequence joins TRBV21-1 and TRBJ2-3; whether TRBD2, the table's D call, matches the DNA was not checked. TRBV21-1 is reported as a pseudogene. The CDR3 length is 13 residues. The CDR3 nucleotides are TGTGCCAGCAGCAGACTAGAGGCAGATACGCAGTATTTT. Its translation: CASSRLEADTQYF.

The J gene is TRBJ1-2, the V gene TRBV28; perhaps TRBD1 as D (6 bases). The CDR3 runs 13 residues. Germline V gives CDR1 MDHEN, CDR2 SYDVKM. V was shortened by 7 bases and J by 5 bases, with 14 bases between the two germline ends. The CDR3, as DNA: TGTGCCAGCATCGAGGACAGTGGGTATGGCTACACCTTC. Amino acids: CASIEDSGYGYTF.

The chain has TRBV28 and TRBJ1-4; perhaps TRBD1 as D (5 bases). The length of the CDR3 is 15 residues. V was trimmed by 6 bases and J by 2 bases, leaving 13 bases between them. Looked up from germline, CDR1 is MDHEN and CDR2 is SYDVKM. The chain's CDR3 is CASSQGRQTNEKLFF. DNA of the CDR3: TGTGCCAGCAGCCAGGGTAGACAGACTAATGAAAAACTGTTTTTT.

The chain combines TRBV23-1 with TRBJ1-1; perhaps TRBD1 as D (6 bases). TRBV23-1 is reported as an ORF; its role is uncertain. The CDR3 is 12 residues long. The CDR3, as DNA: TGCGCGATACAGGGCATGAACACTGAAGCTTTCTTT. Protein product: CAIQGMNTEAFF.

This clone was detected only a few times. The rearrangement joins TRBV5-8 to TRBJ1-3; TRBD1 might be the D (6 bases). The V end lost 9 bases, the J end lost 4 bases, and 17 bases lay between the germline ends. Germline CDR1 SGHTS, CDR2 YDEGEE. This CDR3 contains 14 residues. CDR3 nucleotides: TGTGCCACTAAAAACAGGGATGCCGGAAACACCATATATTTT. It specifies CATKNRDAGNTIYF.

The CDR3 bases are TGCGCCAGCAGCCACATAGCGGGAACGGACACCGGGGAGCTGTTTTTT. Its protein product is CASSHIAGTDTGELFF. The V and J genes are TRBV4-1 and TRBJ2-2; 8 bases are a match to TRBD2. The ends lost 3 bases at V and 3 bases at J; junction bases unmatched: 6. The CDR3 is made up of 16 amino acids. From germline, CDR1 is MGHRA and CDR2 YSYEKL.

The chain joins TRBV5-1 to TRBJ1-1, with a tentative D call TRBD1 (6 bases). V lost 4 bases, J lost 5 bases, and 9 bases lay in between. This CDR3 contains 12 residues. Germline loops: CDR1 SGHRS, CDR2 YFSETQ. CDR3 nucleotide sequence: TGCGCCAGCAGCAACACAGGGACTGAAGCTTTCTTT. Amino acid sequence: CASSNTGTEAFF.

This clone came up a few times. This rearrangement joins TRBV4-1 to TRBJ1-5; 7 nucleotides match TRBD1. V lost 6 bases to trimming and J lost 7 bases; unmatched junction nucleotides: 15. CDR1 and CDR2 from the germline V gene are MGHRA and YSYEKL. The length of the CDR3 is 16 residues. The CDR3 region is CASSSSTGWFVQPQHF. The CDR3 region has the DNA TGCGCCAGCAGTTCCTCGACAGGGTGGTTTGTACAGCCCCAGCATTTT.

The chain employs TRBV27 and TRBJ2-7, with D possibly matching TRBD2 (6 bases). The V end lost 2 bases, the J end lost 2 bases, and 16 bases lay between the germline ends. The germline V gene encodes CDR1 MNHEY and CDR2 SMNVEV (reference sequence). CDR3 size: 16 residues. The DNA for the CDR3 is TGTGCCAGCAGTTTAGTACTAGCCCCAGGGACCTACGAGCAGTACTTC. Its translation is CASSLVLAPGTYEQYF.

This clone has just a few counts. The chain carries TRBV5-4 and TRBJ2-2; no definite D call. Trimming pared 1 base from V and 7 bases from J, leaving 14 bases between. Germline CDR1 is SGHNT and CDR2 is YYREEE (reference sequence). The CDR3 runs to 15 residues. CDR3 region: CASSLFGSRDGELFF. For the CDR3, the DNA is TGTGCCAGCAGCTTGTTCGGAAGTAGAGACGGGGAGCTGTTTTTT.

This chain connects TRBV2 to TRBJ1-2, with D tentatively TRBD1 (6 bases). The V end lost 6 bases, the J end lost 2 bases, and 10 bases lay between the germline ends. The CDR3 covers 13 residues. CDR1 and CDR2 (germline): SNHLY, FYNNEI. CDR3 sequence: CASRADSNYGYTF. The CDR3, as DNA: TGTGCCAGCAGAGCGGACAGCAACTATGGCTACACCTTC.

There are a few counts of this clone. This chain uses TRBV18 with TRBJ2-1; D unresolved. This CDR3 region has 11 residues. The V end lost 3 bases, the J end lost 9 bases, and 6 bases lay between the germline ends. Germline V CDR1 and CDR2: KGHSH, LQKENI. The chain's CDR3 is CASSPFSEQFF. The DNA of the CDR3 is TGTGCCAGCTCACCTTTCAGTGAGCAGTTCTTC.

This clone was observed once. This rearrangement joins TRBV2 to TRBJ2-7; D may be TRBD1 (6 bases). Trimming shortened V by 8 bases and J by 5 bases, and 10 bases separated the two germline ends. Germline CDR1 reads SNHLY; CDR2 reads FYNNEI. CDR3 size: 11 residues. CDR3 sequence (DNA): TGTGCCAGCTCAGGGGCCCACGAGCAGTACTTC. This sequence encodes CASSGAHEQYF.

The rearrangement joins TRBV6-1 to TRBJ2-7; a possible D gene is TRBD1 (5 bases). The CDR3 has 14 amino acids. Trimming removed 4 bases from V and 0 bases from J, with 10 bases in between. Germline CDR1 MNHNS, CDR2 SASEGT. The CDR3 region has the DNA TGTGCCAGCAGTGGCGACAGAGTCTCCTACGAGCAGTACTTC. Protein sequence: CASSGDRVSYEQYF.

The chain recombines TRBV1 with TRBJ2-5; TRBD1, the D gene given by the table, was not confirmed from the DNA. TRBV1 is recorded as a pseudogene. The CDR3 totals 16 residues. The DNA for the CDR3 is TGCACCAGCAGCCCCGAAACGGGACAGGGGGAAGAGACCCAGTACTTC. Translation gives CTSSPETGQGEETQYF.